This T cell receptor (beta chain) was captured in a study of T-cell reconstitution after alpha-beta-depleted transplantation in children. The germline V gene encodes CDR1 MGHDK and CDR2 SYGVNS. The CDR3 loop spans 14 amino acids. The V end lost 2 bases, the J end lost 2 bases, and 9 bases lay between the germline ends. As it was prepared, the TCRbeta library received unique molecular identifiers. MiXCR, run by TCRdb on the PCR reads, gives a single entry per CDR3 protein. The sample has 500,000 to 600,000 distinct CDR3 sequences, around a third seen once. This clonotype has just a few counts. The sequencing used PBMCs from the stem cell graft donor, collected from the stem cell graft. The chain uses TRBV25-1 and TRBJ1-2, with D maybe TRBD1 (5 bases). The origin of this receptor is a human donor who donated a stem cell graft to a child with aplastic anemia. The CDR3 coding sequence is TGTGCCAGCAGTGAAATAGGGGCCAACTATGGCTACACCTTC. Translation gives CASSEIGANYGYTF.